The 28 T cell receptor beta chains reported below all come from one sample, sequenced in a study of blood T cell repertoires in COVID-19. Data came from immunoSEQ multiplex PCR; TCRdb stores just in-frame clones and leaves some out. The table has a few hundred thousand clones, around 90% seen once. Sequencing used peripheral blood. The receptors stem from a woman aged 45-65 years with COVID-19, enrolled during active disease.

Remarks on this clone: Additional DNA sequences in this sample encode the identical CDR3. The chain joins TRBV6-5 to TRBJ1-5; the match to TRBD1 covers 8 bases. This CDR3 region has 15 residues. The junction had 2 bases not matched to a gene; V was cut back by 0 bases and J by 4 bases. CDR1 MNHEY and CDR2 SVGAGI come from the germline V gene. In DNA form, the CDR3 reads TGTGCCAGCAGTTACTCAAGACAGGGGAATCAGCCCCAGCATTTT. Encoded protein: CASSYSRQGNQPQHF.

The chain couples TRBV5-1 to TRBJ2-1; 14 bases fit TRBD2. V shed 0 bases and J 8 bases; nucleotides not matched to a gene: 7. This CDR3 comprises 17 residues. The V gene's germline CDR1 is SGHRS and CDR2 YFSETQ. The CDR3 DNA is TGCGCCAGCAGCTTGGGACTAGCGGGAGGGCTGAGCCATGAGCAGTTCTTC. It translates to CASSLGLAGGLSHEQFF.

DNA for the CDR3: TGTGCCAGCAGGGGGTCTTTCGGAGGCTACGAGCAGTACTTC. It translates to CASRGSFGGYEQYF. This chain links TRBV6-5 with TRBJ2-7; tentatively, D is TRBD2 (5 bases). CDR3 size: 14 residues. The germline gives CDR1 MNHEY, CDR2 SVGAGI. The V and J ends lost 6 bases and 3 bases respectively, with 15 bases between them.

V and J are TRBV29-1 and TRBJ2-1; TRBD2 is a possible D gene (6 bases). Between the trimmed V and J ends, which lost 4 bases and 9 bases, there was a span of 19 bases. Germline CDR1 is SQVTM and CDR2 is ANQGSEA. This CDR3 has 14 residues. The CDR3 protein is CSVGERGFGSEQFF. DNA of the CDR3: TGCAGCGTTGGGGAAAGGGGTTTCGGGAGTGAGCAGTTCTTC.

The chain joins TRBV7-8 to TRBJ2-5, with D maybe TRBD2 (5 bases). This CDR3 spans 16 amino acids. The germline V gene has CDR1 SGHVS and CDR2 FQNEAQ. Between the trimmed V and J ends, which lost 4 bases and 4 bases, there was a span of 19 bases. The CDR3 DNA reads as TGTGCCAGCAGCTCCCCAAGCGGAAACCGGGGAGAGACCCAGTACTTC. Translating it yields CASSSPSGNRGETQYF. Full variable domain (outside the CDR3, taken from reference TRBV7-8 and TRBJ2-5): GAGVSQSPRYKVAKRGQDVALRCDPISGHVSLFWYQQALGQGPEFLTYFQNEAQLDKSGLPSDRFFAERPEGSVSTLKIQRTQQEDSAVYLCASSSPSGNRGETQYFGPGTRLLVL.

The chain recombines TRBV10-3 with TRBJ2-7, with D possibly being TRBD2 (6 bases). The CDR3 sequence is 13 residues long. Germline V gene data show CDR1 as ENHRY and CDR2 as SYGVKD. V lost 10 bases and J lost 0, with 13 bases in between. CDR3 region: CATLTSSSYEQYF. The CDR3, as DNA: TGTGCCACCCTCACTAGCAGCTCCTACGAGCAGTACTTC.

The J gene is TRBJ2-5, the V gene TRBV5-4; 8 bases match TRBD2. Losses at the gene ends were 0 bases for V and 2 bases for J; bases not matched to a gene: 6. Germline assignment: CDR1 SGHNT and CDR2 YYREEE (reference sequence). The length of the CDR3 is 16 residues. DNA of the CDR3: TGTGCCAGCAGCTTGGGAGGCGGGAGGCGGCAAGAGACCCAGTACTTC. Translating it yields CASSLGGGRRQETQYF.

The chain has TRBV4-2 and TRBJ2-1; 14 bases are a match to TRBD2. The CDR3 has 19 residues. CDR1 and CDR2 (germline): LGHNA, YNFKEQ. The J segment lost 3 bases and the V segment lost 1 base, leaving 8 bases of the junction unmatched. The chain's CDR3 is CASSQAGTSGSTIYNEQFF. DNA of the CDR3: TGTGCCAGCAGCCAAGCCGGGACTAGCGGGAGCACGATCTACAATGAGCAGTTCTTC.

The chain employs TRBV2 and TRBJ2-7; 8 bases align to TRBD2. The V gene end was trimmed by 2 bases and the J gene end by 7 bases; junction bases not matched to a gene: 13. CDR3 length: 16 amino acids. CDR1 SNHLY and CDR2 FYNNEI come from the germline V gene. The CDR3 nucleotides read TGTGCCAGCAGTGAATACGGGAGGGACGCGGATAGAGAGCAGTACTTC. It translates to CASSEYGRDADREQYF.

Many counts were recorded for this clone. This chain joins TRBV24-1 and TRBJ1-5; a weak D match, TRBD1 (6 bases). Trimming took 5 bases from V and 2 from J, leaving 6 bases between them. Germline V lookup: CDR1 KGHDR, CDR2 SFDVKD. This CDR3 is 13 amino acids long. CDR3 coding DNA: TGTGCCACCAGTGCAGGGGGCAATCAGCCCCAGCATTTT. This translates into CATSAGGNQPQHF.

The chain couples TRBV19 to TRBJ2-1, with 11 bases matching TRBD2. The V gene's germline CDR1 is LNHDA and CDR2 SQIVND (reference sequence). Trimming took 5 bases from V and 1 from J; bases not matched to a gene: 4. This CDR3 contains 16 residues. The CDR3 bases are TGTGCCAGTAGTCTCCGGACTAGCGGGTCCTACAATGAGCAGTTCTTC. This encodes CASSLRTSGSYNEQFF. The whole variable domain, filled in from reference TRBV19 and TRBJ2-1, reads DGGITQSPKYLFRKEGQNVTLSCEQNLNHDAMYWYRQDPGQGLRLIYYSQIVNDFQKGDIAEGYSVSREKKESFPLTVTSAQKNPTAFYLCASSLRTSGSYNEQFFGPGTRLTVL.

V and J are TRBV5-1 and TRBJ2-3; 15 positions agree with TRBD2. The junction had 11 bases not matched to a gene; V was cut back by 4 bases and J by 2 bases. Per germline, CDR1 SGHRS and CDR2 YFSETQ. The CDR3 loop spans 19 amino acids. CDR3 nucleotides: TGCGCCAGCAGCCTTGGACCGGGACTAGCGGGAGGTCCCACAGATACGCAGTATTTT. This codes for CASSLGPGLAGGPTDTQYF. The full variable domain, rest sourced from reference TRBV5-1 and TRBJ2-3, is KAGVTQTPRYLIKTRGQQVTLSCSPISGHRSVSWYQQTPGQGLQFLFEYFSETQRNKGNFPGRFSGRQFSNSRSEMNVSTLELGDSALYLCASSLGPGLAGGPTDTQYFGPGTRLTVL.

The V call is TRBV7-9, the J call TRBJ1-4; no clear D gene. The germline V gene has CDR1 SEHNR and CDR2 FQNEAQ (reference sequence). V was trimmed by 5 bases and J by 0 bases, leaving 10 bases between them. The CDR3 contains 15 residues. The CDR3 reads CASSVREATNEKLFF. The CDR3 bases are TGTGCCAGCAGCGTTAGAGAGGCAACTAATGAAAAACTGTTTTTT. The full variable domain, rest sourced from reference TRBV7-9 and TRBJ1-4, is DTGVSQNPRHKITKRGQNVTFRCDPISEHNRLYWYRQTLGQGPEFLTYFQNEAQLEKSRLLSDRFSAERPKGSFSTLEIQRTEQGDSAMYLCASSVREATNEKLFFGSGTQLSVL.

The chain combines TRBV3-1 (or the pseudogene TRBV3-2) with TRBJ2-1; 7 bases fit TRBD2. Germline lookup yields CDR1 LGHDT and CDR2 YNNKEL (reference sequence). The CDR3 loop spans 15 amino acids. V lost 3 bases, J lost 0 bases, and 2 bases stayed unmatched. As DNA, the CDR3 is TGTGCCAGCAGCCACCTAGCGGACTCCTACAATGAGCAGTTCTTC. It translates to CASSHLADSYNEQFF.

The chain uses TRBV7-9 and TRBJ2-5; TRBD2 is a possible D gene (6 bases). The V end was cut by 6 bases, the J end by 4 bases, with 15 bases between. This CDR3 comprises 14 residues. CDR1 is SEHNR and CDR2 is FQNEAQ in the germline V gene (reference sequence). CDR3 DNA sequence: TGTGCCAGCAGACTGACAGTGGAGGGAGAGACCCAGTACTTC. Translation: CASRLTVEGETQYF.

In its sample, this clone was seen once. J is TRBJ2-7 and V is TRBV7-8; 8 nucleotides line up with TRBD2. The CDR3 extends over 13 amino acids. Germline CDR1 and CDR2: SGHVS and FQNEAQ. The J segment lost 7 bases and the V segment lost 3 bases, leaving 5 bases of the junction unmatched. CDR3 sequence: CASSFTGTSEQYF. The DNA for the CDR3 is TGTGCCAGCAGCTTTACCGGGACTAGTGAGCAGTACTTC.

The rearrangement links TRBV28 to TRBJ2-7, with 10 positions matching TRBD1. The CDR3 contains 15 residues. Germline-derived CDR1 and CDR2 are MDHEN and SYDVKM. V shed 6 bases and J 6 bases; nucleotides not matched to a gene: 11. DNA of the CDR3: TGTGCCAGCAGAAAAACGGGACAGGGGTATACCGAGCAGTACTTC. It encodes CASRKTGQGYTEQYF.

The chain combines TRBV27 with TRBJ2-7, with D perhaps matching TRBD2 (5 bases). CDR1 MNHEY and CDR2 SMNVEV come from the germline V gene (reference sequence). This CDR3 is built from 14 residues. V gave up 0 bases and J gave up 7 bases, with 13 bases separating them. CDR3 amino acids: CASSLSETTREQYF. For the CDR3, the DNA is TGTGCCAGCAGTTTATCGGAGACTACGAGGGAGCAGTACTTC.

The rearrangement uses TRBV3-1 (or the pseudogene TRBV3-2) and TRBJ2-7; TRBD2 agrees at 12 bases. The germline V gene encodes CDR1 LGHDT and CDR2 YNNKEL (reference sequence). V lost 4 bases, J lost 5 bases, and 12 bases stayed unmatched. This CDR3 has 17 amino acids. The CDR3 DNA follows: TGTGCCAGCAGCCGGCCTAGGTCTAGCGGGAGGGCCCACGAGCAGTACTTC. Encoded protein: CASSRPRSSGRAHEQYF.

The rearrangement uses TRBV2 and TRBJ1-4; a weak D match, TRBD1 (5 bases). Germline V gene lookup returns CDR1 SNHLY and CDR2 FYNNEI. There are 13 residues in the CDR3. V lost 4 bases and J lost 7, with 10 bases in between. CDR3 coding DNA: TGTGCCAGCAGTGGTCAGGGCCTTGAAAAACTGTTTTTT. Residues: CASSGQGLEKLFF.

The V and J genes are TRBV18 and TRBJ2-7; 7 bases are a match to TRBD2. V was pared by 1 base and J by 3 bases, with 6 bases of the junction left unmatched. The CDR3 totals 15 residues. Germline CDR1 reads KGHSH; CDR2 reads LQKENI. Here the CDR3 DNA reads TGTGCCAGCTCACCACGGGAGGGTCTCATCTACGAGCAGTACTTC. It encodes CASSPREGLIYEQYF. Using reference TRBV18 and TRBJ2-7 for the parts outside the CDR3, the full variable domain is NAGVMQNPRHLVRRRGQEARLRCSPMKGHSHVYWYRQLPEEGLKFMVYLQKENIIDESGMPKERFSAEFPKEGPSILRIQQVVRGDSAAYFCASSPREGLIYEQYFGPGTRLTVT.

CDR3 loop: CASSYTANLGNEQFF. DNA for the CDR3: TGTGCCAGCAGTTACACAGCAAATTTAGGCAATGAGCAGTTCTTC. The gene calls are TRBV6-5 and TRBJ2-1; D gene ambiguous. The V gene lost 2 bases and the J gene lost 6 bases, with 14 bases spanning the gap. The germline CDR1 and CDR2 sequences are MNHEY and SVGAGI. The CDR3 sequence is 15 residues long.

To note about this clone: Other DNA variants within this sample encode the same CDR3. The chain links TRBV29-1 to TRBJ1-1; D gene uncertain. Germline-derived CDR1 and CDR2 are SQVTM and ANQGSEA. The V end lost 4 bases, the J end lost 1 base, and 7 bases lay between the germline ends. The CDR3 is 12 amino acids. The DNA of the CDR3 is TGCAGCGTTGTATCAGGGAACACTGAAGCTTTCTTT. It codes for CSVVSGNTEAFF.

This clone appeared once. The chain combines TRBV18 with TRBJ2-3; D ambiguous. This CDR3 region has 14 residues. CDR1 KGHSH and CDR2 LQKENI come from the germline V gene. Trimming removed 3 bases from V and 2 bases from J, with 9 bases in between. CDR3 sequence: CASSPNGVTDTQYF. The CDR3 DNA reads TGTGCCAGCTCACCGAACGGTGTCACAGATACGCAGTATTTT.

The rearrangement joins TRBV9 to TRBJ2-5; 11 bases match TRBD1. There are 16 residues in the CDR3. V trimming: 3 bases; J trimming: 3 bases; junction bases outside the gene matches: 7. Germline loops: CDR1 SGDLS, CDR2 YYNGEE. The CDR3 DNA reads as TGTGCCAGCAGCGACGGGACAGGGGGGTCCGAAGAGACCCAGTACTTC. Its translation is CASSDGTGGSEETQYF.

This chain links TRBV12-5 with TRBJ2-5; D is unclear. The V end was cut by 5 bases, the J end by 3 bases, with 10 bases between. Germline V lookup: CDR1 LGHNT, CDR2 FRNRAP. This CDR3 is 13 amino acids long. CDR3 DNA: TGTGCTAGTGGTCCCGGGTTTAAAGAGACCCAGTACTTC. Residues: CASGPGFKETQYF. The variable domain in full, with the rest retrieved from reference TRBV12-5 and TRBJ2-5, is DARVTQTPRHKVTEMGQEVTMRCQPILGHNTVFWYRQTMMQGLELLAYFRNRAPLDDSGMPKDRFSAEMPDATLATLKIQPSEPRDSAVYFCASGPGFKETQYFGPGTRLLVL.

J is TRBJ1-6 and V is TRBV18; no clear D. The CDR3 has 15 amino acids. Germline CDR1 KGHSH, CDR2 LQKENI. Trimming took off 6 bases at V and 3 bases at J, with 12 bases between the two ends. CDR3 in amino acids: CASSPREIYNSPLHF. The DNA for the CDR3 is TGTGCCAGCTCGCCTAGAGAGATCTATAATTCACCCCTCCACTTT.

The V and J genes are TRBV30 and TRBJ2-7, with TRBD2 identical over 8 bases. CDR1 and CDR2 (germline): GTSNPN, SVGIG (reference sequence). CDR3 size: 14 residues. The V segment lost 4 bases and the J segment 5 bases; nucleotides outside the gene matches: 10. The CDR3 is CAWNRASGSDEQYF. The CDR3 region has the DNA TGTGCCTGGAACCGAGCCAGCGGGAGTGACGAGCAGTACTTC.